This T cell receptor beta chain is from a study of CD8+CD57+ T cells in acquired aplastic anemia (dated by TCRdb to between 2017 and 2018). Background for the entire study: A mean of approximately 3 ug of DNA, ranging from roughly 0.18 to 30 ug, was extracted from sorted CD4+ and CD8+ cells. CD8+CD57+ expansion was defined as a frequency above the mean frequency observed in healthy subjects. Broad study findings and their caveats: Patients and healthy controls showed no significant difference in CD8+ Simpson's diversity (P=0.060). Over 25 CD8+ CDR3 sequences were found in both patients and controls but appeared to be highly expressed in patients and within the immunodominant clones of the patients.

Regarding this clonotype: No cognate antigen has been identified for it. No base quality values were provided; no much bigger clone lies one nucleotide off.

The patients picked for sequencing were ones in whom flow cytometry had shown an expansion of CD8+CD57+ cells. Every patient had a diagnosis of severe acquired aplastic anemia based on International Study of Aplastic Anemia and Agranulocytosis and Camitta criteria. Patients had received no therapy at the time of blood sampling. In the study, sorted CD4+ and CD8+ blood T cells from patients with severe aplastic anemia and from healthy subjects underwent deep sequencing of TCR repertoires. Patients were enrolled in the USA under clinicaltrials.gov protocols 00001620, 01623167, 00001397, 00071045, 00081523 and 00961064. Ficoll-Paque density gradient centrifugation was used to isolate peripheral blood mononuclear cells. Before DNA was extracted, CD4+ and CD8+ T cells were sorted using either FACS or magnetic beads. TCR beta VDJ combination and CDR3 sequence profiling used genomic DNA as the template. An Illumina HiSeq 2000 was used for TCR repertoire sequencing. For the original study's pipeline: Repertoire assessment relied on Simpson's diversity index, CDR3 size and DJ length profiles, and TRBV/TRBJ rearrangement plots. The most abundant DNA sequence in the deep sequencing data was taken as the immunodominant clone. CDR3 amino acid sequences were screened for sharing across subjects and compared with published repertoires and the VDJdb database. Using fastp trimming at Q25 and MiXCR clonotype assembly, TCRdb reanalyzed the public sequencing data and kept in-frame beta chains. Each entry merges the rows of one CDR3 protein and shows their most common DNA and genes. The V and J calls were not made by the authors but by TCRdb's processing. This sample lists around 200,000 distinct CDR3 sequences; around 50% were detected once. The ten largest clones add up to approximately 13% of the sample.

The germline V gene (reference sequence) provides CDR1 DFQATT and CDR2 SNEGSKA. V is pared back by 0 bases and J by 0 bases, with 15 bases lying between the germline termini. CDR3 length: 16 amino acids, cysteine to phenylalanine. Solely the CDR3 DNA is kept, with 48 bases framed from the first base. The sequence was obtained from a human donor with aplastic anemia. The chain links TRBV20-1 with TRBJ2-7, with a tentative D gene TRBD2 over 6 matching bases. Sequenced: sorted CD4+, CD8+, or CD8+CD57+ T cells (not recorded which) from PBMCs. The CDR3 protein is CSARDGRHSPSYEQYF. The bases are TGCAGTGCTAGAGACGGGAGACACTCCCCCTCCTACGAGCAGTACTTC.